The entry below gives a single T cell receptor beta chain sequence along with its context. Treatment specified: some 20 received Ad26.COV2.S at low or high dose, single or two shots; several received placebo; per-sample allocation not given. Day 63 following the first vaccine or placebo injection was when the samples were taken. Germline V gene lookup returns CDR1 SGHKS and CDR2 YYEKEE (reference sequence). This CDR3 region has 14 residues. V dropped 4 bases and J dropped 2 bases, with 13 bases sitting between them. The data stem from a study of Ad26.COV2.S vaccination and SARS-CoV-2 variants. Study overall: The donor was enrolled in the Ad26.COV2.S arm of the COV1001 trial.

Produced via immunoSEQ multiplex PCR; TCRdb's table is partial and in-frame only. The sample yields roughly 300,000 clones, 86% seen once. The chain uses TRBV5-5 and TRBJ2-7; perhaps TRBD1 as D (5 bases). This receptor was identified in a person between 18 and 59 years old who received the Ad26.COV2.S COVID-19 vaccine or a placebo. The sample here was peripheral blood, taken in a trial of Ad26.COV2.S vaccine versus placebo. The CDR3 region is CASSRGPGPYEQYF. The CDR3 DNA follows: TGTGCCAGCAGCCGTGGTCCAGGGCCCTACGAGCAGTACTTC. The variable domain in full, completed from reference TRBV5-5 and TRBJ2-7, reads DAGVTQSPTHLIKTRGQQVTLRCSPISGHKSVSWYQQVLGQGPQFIFQYYEKEERGRGNFPDRFSARQFPNYSSELNVNALLLGDSALYLCASSRGPGPYEQYFGPGTRLTVT.